This entry lists 8 T cell receptor beta chains sequenced from one sample in a study of early T cells in non-severe SARS-CoV-2 infection. One entry per CDR3 protein results from TCRdb running MiXCR on the 5' RACE reads. The profile shows tens of thousands of distinct CDR3 sequences, 12% of them singletons. Specimen: whole blood. These receptors were taken from an adult who was a healthcare worker with PCR-confirmed SARS-CoV-2 infection or an uninfected control (not recorded which).

The chain is built from TRBV19 and TRBJ1-1, with D unresolved. V was clipped by 5 bases and J by 3 bases, with 13 bases between them. CDR3 length equals 14 residues. Germline V CDR1 and CDR2: LNHDA, SQIVND (reference sequence). The CDR3 sequence is CASSGGWGDTEAFF. The CDR3 DNA follows: TGTGCCAGTAGTGGAGGGTGGGGAGACACTGAAGCTTTCTTT.

This chain links TRBV27 with TRBJ2-4, with 12 bases matching TRBD2. V shed 3 bases and J 5 bases; nucleotides not matched to a gene: 8. The CDR3 runs 17 residues. CDR1 and CDR2 from the germline V gene are MNHEY and SMNVEV (reference sequence). CDR3: CASSFRLAGEGENIQYF. The CDR3 DNA reads as TGTGCCAGCAGTTTCCGACTAGCGGGAGAGGGGGAAAACATTCAGTACTTC.

The table lists this clonotype with many counts. The rearrangement links TRBV11-3 to TRBJ2-5, with a possible D match to TRBD2 (5 bases). V lost 5 bases to trimming and J lost 3 bases, with 10 bases between them. Germline V CDR1 and CDR2: SGHNT, YENEEA. This CDR3 contains 13 residues. CDR3 sequence: CASSRGGEETQYF. CDR3 nucleotide sequence: TGTGCCAGCAGCCGGGGTGGGGAAGAGACCCAGTACTTC.

This clonotype was seen a handful of times. V gene TRBV28 combines with J gene TRBJ2-2; no reliable D call. This CDR3 comprises 14 residues. Germline CDR1 and CDR2: MDHEN and SYDVKM. The V end lost 3 bases, the J end lost 1 base, and 6 bases lay between the germline ends. The CDR3, as DNA: TGTGCCAGCAGTTTCCGATGGAACACCGGGGAGCTGTTTTTT. It encodes CASSFRWNTGELFF.

This clonotype was found a few times. This chain uses TRBV29-1 with TRBJ1-1; D gene unclear. Trimming stripped 1 base from V and 4 bases from J, with 13 bases between. The germline CDR1 and CDR2 sequences are SQVTM and ANQGSEA. The CDR3 has 14 amino acids. The CDR3 nucleotides read TGCAGCGTTGAAGCCCAAAGGGTGGGCACTGAAGCTTTCTTT. This translates into CSVEAQRVGTEAFF.

This clonotype has a handful of counts. The V and J genes are TRBV7-6 and TRBJ2-2; D unresolved. Germline CDR1 SGHVS, CDR2 FNYEAQ. Between the trimmed V and J ends, which lost 4 bases and 1 base, there was a span of 7 bases. The CDR3 loop spans 14 amino acids. CDR3: CASSSHLNTGELFF. As DNA, the CDR3 is TGTGCCAGCAGCTCTCATTTGAACACCGGGGAGCTGTTTTTT.

The rearrangement joins TRBV3-1 to TRBJ1-2; the D is unclear. CDR1 is LGHDT and CDR2 is YNNKEL in the germline V gene (reference sequence). The CDR3 runs to 13 residues. V gave up 6 bases and J gave up 4 bases, with 12 bases separating them. The CDR3: CASRAREAYGYTF. The CDR3 DNA follows: TGTGCCAGCAGGGCGCGGGAGGCCTATGGCTACACCTTC.

Written as DNA, the CDR3 is TGTGCCAGCAGCTACAGGGCAAGCGGGAGCACAGATACGCAGTATTTT. It codes for CASSYRASGSTDTQYF. The chain recombines TRBV7-9 with TRBJ2-3; D assignment may be TRBD1 or TRBD2 (6 bases each). The V gene lost 4 bases and the J gene lost 0 bases, with 14 bases spanning the gap. Germline V CDR1 and CDR2: SEHNR, FQNEAQ (reference sequence). This CDR3 is built from 16 residues.